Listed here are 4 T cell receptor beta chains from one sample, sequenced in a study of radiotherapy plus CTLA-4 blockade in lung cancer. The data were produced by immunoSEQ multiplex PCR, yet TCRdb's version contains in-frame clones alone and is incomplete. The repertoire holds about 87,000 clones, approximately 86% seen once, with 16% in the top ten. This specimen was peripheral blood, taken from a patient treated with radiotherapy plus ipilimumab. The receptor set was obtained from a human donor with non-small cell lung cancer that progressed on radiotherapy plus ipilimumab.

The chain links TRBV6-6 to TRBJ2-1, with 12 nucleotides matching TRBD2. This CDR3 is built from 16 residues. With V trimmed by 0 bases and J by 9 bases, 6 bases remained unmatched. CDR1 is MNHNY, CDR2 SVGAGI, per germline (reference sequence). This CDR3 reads CASSYSSSGRAGEQFF. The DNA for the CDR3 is TGTGCCAGCAGTTACTCGTCTAGCGGGAGGGCCGGTGAGCAGTTCTTC.

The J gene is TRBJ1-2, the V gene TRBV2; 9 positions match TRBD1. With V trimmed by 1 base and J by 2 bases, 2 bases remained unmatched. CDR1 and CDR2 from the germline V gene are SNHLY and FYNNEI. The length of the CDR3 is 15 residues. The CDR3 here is CASSEETGGNYGYTF. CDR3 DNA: TGTGCCAGCAGTGAAGAGACAGGGGGGAACTATGGCTACACCTTC.

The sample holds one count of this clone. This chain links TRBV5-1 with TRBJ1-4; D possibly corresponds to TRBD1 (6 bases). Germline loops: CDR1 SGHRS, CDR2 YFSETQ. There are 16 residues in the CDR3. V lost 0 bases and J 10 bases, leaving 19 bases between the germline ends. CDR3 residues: CASSLAPGAVSGKLFF. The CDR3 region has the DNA TGCGCCAGCAGCTTGGCCCCAGGGGCCGTATCTGGAAAACTGTTTTTT.

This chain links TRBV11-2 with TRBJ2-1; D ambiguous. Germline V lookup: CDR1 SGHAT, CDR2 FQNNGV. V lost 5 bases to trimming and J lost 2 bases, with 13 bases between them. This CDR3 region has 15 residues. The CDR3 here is CASSTDLGPYNEQFF. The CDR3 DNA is TGTGCCAGCAGCACCGACCTCGGACCCTACAATGAGCAGTTCTTC.